The clone carrying this T cell receptor beta chain was seen at least ten times. Its antigen is as yet unknown. TCRdb used MiXCR to reprocess the RACE reads, holding one entry per CDR3 protein. The table records about 380,000 distinct CDR3 sequences, 4.8% of them present only once. This entry belongs to a study of human T cells and chemical hapten exposure. Documented time point: patch test 1, 2 weeks after DPC sensitization. As for treatment: therapeutic diphenylcyclopropenone sensitization with weekly scalp DPC. Germline V gene sequence: CDR1 MDHEN, CDR2 SYDVKM. The CDR3 consists of 13 residues. Between the trimmed V and J ends, which lost 4 bases and 0 bases, there was a span of 6 bases. Study-level findings and limits: The study found expanded TCRs formed significantly more large CDR3 similarity clusters than controls.

Sequencing used whole blood, obtained in connection with sensitization to the hapten diphenylcyclopropenone (DPC). The TCR sequence derives from a woman aged 45 to 65 with alopecia areata. Some clones in this sample may be carry-over from other donors' samples. The chain links TRBV28 to TRBJ1-1; D call uncertain. As DNA, the CDR3 is TGTGCCAGCAGTTCTCAGGTGAACACTGAAGCTTTCTTT. Translated: CASSSQVNTEAFF.